This paragraph covers one T cell receptor (beta chain) sequence. The target antigen is unknown. Germline assignment: CDR1 SGDLS and CDR2 YYNGEE. The CDR3 is 13 residues long. The V gene lost 7 bases and the J gene lost 2 bases, with 13 bases spanning the gap. The data originate from a study of T cells in localized non-small cell lung cancer. General observations from the study: Greater blood T cell density accompanied longer overall survival. Tumor showed lower T cell clonality than uninvolved adjacent lung, where it was highest. Heterogeneity cannot be ruled out, as sequencing used one tumor region only. Adjacent lung was found to contain a median roughly 50 of the top 100 tumor clones.

Sequencing used immunoSEQ multiplex PCR; TCRdb keeps in-frame clones, though not all of them. The sample has tens of thousands of clones; roughly four fifths are singletons. This specimen was peripheral blood, taken before any cancer treatment. This receptor was obtained from a female donor of 60 years or more with stage I lung adenocarcinoma. The chain has TRBV9 and TRBJ2-7, with D perhaps TRBD1 (6 bases). The CDR3 region is CASGTGPTYEQYF. In DNA form, the CDR3 reads TGTGCCAGCGGAACAGGGCCGACCTACGAGCAGTACTTC.